The following is a T cell receptor beta chain sequence with its context. Its target is unknown. This CDR3 comprises 14 residues. Between the trimmed V and J ends, which lost 3 bases and 0 bases, there was a span of 11 bases. The V gene's germline CDR1 is GTSNPN and CDR2 SVGIG (reference sequence). The data stem from a study of cytomegalovirus exposure and HLA in healthy donors. General study points: A later examination showed that TCR association rates differed by HLA locus, with DRB1 most and HLA-C fewest. By a later analysis, the bulk of CMV-associated TCR beta chains appeared HLA-restricted. Earlier analysis found most TCR beta V segments productive about 87% or about 30% of the time.

Likely unrecorded immune exposures existed in these nominally healthy donors. The PCR contained 60 Vbeta and 13 Jbeta primers. TCRdb's copy holds only in-frame clones and misses some; the assay was immunoSEQ multiplex PCR. The profile covers around 100,000 clones, with roughly 74% appearing a single time and roughly 0.9% taken by the ten largest. Sequenced: PBMCs. The J gene is TRBJ1-1, the V gene TRBV30, with D unresolved. This TCR was sampled from a woman aged 30 to 39 in good health and CMV-seronegative. The CDR3 nucleotides are TGTGCCTGGAGGGGCGAACGCATGAACACTGAAGCTTTCTTT. This gives the protein CAWRGERMNTEAFF.